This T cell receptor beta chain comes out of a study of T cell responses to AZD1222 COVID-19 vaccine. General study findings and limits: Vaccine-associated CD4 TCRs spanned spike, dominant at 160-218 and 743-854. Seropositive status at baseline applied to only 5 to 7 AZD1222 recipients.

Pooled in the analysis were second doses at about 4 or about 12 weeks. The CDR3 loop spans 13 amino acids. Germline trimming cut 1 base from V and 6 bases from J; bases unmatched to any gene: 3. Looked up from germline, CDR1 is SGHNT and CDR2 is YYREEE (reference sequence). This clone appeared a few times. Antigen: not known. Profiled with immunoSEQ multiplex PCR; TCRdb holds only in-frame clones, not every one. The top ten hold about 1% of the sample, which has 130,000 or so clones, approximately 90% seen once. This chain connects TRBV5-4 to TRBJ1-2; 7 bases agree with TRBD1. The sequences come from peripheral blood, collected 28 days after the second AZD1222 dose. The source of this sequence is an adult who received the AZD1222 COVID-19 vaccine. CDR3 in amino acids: CASSLKGADGYTF. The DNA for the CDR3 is TGTGCCAGCAGCTTGAAGGGGGCAGATGGCTACACCTTC.